This TCR beta chain appears in the sequencing data of a study of regulatory T cells in long-lasting Graves disease. Germline trimming cut 3 bases from V and 5 bases from J; bases unmatched to any gene: 6. Germline V gene data show CDR1 as KGHSH and CDR2 as LQKENI. The CDR3 extends over 16 amino acids. This clonotype was detected many times. Indicated time point: newly diagnosed GD, antithyroid drugs for less than 3 months. With RNA extracted from PBMCs as input, the TCR library was made. EDTA tubes received approximately 9 milliliters of collected peripheral blood. Arm-PCR with iRepertoire HTBI primers amplified the CDR3 regions for these TCR beta libraries. TCRdb re-called the multiplex PCR reads through MiXCR, storing one row per CDR3 protein. The sample contains 400,000 to 500,000 distinct CDR3 sequences, about 15% of which appear only once. These data are also associated with another study on T cells in Graves' hyperthyroidism and ophthalmopathy. That report notes: An absence of ophthalmopathy progression within 18 months meant stable Graves' hyperthyroidism.

This chain links TRBV18 with TRBJ2-7; TRBD2 aligns across 14 bases. This TCR was sampled from a woman in her twenties or thirties with Graves disease. Here the sequenced sample was peripheral blood mononuclear cells (PBMCs), taken at new diagnosis, from a patient treated with antithyroid drugs. CDR3 sequence reads: CASSPRSGLAGDEQYF. Written as DNA, the CDR3 is TGTGCCAGCTCACCTCGTTCGGGACTAGCGGGAGACGAGCAGTACTTC.